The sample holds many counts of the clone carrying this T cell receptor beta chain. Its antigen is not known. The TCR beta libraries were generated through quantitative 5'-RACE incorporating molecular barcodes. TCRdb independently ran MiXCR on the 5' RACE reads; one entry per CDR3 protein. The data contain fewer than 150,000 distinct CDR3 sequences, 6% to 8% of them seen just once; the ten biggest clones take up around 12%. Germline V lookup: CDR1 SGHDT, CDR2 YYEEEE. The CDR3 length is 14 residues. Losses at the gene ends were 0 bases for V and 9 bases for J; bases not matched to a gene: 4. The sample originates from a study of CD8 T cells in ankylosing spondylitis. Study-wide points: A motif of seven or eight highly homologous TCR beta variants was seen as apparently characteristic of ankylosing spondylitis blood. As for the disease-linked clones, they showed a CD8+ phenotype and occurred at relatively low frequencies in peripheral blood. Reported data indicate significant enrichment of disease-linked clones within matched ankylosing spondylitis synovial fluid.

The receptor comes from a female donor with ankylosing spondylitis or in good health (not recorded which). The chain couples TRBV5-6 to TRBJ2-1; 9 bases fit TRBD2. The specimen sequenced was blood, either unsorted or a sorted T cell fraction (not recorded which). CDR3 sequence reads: CASSLVAGVGEQFF. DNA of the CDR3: TGTGCCAGCAGCTTGGTAGCGGGGGTGGGTGAGCAGTTCTTC.